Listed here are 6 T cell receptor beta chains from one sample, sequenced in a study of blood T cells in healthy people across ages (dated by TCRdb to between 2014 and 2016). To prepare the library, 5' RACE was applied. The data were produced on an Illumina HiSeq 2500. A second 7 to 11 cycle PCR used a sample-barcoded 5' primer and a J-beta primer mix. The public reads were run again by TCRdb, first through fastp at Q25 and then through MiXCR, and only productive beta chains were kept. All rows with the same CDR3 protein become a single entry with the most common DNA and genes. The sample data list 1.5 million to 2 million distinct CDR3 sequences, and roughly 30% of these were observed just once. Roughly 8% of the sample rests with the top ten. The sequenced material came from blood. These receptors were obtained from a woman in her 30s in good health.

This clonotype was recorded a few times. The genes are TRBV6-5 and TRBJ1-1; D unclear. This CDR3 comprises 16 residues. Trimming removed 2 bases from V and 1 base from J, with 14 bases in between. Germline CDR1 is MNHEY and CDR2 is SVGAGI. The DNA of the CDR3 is TGTGCCAGCAGTTACGCTGTGGTGGGCAGGAACACTGAAGCTTTCTTT. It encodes CASSYAVVGRNTEAFF.

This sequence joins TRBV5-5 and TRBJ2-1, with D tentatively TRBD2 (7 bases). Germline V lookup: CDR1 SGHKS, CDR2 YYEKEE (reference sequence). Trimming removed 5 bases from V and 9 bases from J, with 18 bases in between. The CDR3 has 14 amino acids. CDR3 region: CASRVGGQIGEQFF. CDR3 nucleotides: TGTGCCAGCAGGGTCGGGGGGCAGATCGGTGAGCAGTTCTTC.

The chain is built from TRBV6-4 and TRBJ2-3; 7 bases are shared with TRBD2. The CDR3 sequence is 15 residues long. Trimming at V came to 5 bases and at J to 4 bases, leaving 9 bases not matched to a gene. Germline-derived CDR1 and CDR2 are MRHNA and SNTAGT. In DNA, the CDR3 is TGTGCCAGCAGTCGTAGTAGCGGGTCTCCAGATACGCAGTATTTT. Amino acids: CASSRSSGSPDTQYF.

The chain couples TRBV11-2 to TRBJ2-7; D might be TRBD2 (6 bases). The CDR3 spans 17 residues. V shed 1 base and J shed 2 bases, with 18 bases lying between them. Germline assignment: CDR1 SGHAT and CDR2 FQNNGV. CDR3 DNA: TGTGCCAGCAGCTTAGCCGGGGGTAGTCGCTCTACCTACGAGCAGTACTTC. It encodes CASSLAGGSRSTYEQYF.

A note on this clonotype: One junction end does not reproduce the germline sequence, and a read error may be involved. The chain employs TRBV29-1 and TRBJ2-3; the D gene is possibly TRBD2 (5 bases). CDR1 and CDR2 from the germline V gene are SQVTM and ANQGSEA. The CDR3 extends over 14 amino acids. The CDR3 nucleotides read TGCAGCATTGATTCTCGGGGTAGCACAGATACGCAGTATTTT. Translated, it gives CSIDSRGSTDTQYF.

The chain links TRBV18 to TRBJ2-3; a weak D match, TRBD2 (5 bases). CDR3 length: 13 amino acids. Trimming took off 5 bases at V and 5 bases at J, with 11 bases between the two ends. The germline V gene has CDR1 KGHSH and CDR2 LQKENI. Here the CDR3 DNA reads TGTGCCAGCTCATTCACCGGGGAAGATACGCAGTATTTT. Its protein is CASSFTGEDTQYF.